This T cell receptor (beta chain) was sequenced in a study of tumor and adjacent non-tumor tissue in lung cancer. The template was RNA from unsorted bulk tissue. The library came from three nested PCR rounds adapted from ARM-PCR protocols. TCRdb independently ran MiXCR on the multiplex PCR reads; one entry per CDR3 protein. The sample shows approximately 79,000 distinct CDR3 sequences, around 77% of them seen only once. CDR3 length equals 16 residues. Germline lookup yields CDR1 SGHAT and CDR2 FQNNGV. Trimming removed 5 bases from V and 3 bases from J, with 20 bases in between. By frequency in the sample, this clonotype is large.

Sequences were obtained from lung tumor tissue. The sequence came from a woman aged 40 to 55 with non-small cell lung cancer. J is TRBJ2-7 and V is TRBV11-2; perhaps TRBD1 as D (6 bases). This CDR3 is CASSPLGGQGYYEQYF. In DNA, the CDR3 is TGTGCCAGCAGCCCCCTCGGTGGGCAGGGGTACTACGAGCAGTACTTC.